The 20 T cell receptor beta chains below come from one sample, sequenced in a study of PD-1 blockade in classical Hodgkin lymphoma. The time point was: cycle 4 day 1 (C4D1), after more than five weeks of nivolumab. Every single patient, without exception, relapsed after autologous stem cell transplantation, and brentuximab vedotin exposure varied. Assay used: immunoSEQ multiplex PCR; TCRdb lists only in-frame clones, some missing. Counted here are 10,000 or so clones, 87% occurring once; the ten biggest clones make up 20% to 25%. The material was peripheral blood mononuclear cells (PBMCs), obtained before the fourth cycle of nivolumab. Receptors originate from a human donor with classical Hodgkin lymphoma.

The chain has TRBV7-9 and TRBJ2-1, with 7 nucleotides matching TRBD2. J gave up 6 bases and V 5 bases, and 10 bases lay outside the gene matches. CDR1 and CDR2 from the germline V gene are SEHNR and FQNEAQ (reference sequence). The CDR3 is 15 amino acids. CDR3 in DNA: TGTGCCAGCAGCCTCTATGGGGGGGTGAGCAATGAGCAGTTCTTC. It is translated as CASSLYGGVSNEQFF. The full variable domain, with the rest looked up from reference TRBV7-9 and TRBJ2-1, is DTGVSQNPRHKITKRGQNVTFRCDPISEHNRLYWYRQTLGQGPEFLTYFQNEAQLEKSRLLSDRFSAERPKGSFSTLEIQRTEQGDSAMYLCASSLYGGVSNEQFFGPGTRLTVL.

The V gene is TRBV4-1, the J gene TRBJ1-1, with TRBD1 identical over 7 bases. Germline V CDR1 and CDR2: MGHRA, YSYEKL. There are 17 residues in the CDR3. V lost 3 bases and J lost 0; bases outside the gene matches: 10. The CDR3 region is CASSHWPGQPMNTEAFF. The CDR3 DNA is TGCGCCAGCAGCCATTGGCCGGGACAGCCTATGAACACTGAAGCTTTCTTT.

The chain carries TRBV10-1 and TRBJ2-5; TRBD2 might be the D (5 bases). The DNA matches TRBJ2-7 better at its end, which makes the J call doubtful. The CDR3 runs 14 residues. Germline V lookup: CDR1 WNHNN, CDR2 SYGVQD (reference sequence). CDR3 nucleotides: TGCGCCAGCAGTGCGGAGCGGAGCCTCCTCGAGCAGTACTTC. Translation gives CASSAERSLLEQYF.

The chain couples TRBV9 to TRBJ2-3, with D maybe TRBD2 (5 bases). This CDR3 spans 13 amino acids. Trimming stripped 7 bases from V and 5 bases from J, with 14 bases between. Germline V gene lookup returns CDR1 SGDLS and CDR2 YYNGEE. This chain's CDR3 is CASGTSFLDTQYF. CDR3 nucleotides: TGTGCCAGCGGAACTAGTTTTTTAGATACGCAGTATTTT.

The rearrangement joins TRBV14 to TRBJ2-5; D is unclear. TRBJ2-7 matches the DNA end more closely, so the J call is doubtful. Germline V lookup: CDR1 SGHDN, CDR2 FVKESK. This CDR3 region has 13 residues. CDR3 sequence reads: CASSQVEQGEQYF. CDR3 DNA: TGTGCCAGCAGCCAAGTAGAACAAGGCGAGCAGTACTTC.

V is TRBV2 and J is TRBJ1-2; the D gene is possibly TRBD1 (5 bases). The CDR3 extends over 11 amino acids. Germline V gene data show CDR1 as SNHLY and CDR2 as FYNNEI. V was pared by 4 bases and J by 6 bases, with 6 bases between. CDR3 in amino acids: CASSATDGYTF. The DNA of the CDR3 is TGTGCCAGCAGTGCGACAGATGGCTACACCTTC. Filled out from reference TRBV2 and TRBJ1-2, the complete variable domain reads EPEVTQTPSHQVTQMGQEVILRCVPISNHLYFYWYRQILGQKVEFLVSFYNNEISEKSEIFDDQFSVERPDGSNFTLKIRSTKLEDSAMYFCASSATDGYTFGSGTRLTVV.

This chain uses TRBV28 with TRBJ2-1, with D possibly matching TRBD2 (6 bases). Looked up from germline, CDR1 is MDHEN and CDR2 is SYDVKM. The CDR3 is 14 residues long. Trimming stripped 11 bases from V and 7 bases from J, with 21 bases between. The DNA of the CDR3 is TGTGCCTCGGCCCCCCCCAGCGGGCAGAATGAGCAGTTCTTC. This sequence encodes CASAPPSGQNEQFF.

The chain carries TRBV4-1 and TRBJ2-5; no clear D gene. V lost 1 base and J 5 bases, leaving 8 bases between the germline ends. This CDR3 comprises 13 residues. Germline V gives CDR1 MGHRA, CDR2 YSYEKL. CDR3 sequence (DNA): TGCGCCAGCAGCCAAGGTGCCATCGAGACCCAGTACTTC. This encodes CASSQGAIETQYF.

V is TRBV7-6 and J is TRBJ2-7; a possible D gene is TRBD1 (6 bases). Per germline, CDR1 SGHVS and CDR2 FNYEAQ. There are 15 residues in the CDR3. V lost 5 bases to trimming and J lost 0 bases, with 14 bases between them. CDR3 DNA: TGTGCCAGCAGCCCCGGGACACGGAGCTCCTACGAGCAGTACTTC. It is translated as CASSPGTRSSYEQYF.

The chain recombines TRBV10-3 with TRBJ1-1; 8 bases line up with TRBD1. The CDR3 contains 15 residues. Germline loops: CDR1 ENHRY, CDR2 SYGVKD. V shed 0 bases and J 11 bases; nucleotides not matched to a gene: 11. The CDR3 coding sequence is TGTGCCATCAGTGAGTCGCAGGGGGCGAATGGACAGGCTTTCTTT. This encodes CAISESQGANGQAFF.

In nucleotides, the CDR3 is TGTGCCAGTAGTATCCGTATCACAGATACGCAGTATTTT. It translates to CASSIRITDTQYF. V and J are TRBV19 and TRBJ2-3; D gene unclear. V was pared by 3 bases and J by 2 bases, with 6 bases between. The CDR3 runs to 13 residues. Germline V gives CDR1 LNHDA, CDR2 SQIVND (reference sequence).

The chain has TRBV5-1 and TRBJ2-1, with TRBD2 matching 12 bases. The length of the CDR3 is 16 residues. Unmatched junction bases numbered 8, after V lost 3 bases and J lost 7 bases. CDR1 SGHRS and CDR2 YFSETQ come from the germline V gene. DNA for the CDR3: TGCGCCAGCAGCTCCTCTAGCGGGGGGGCCAGGAATGAGCAGTTCTTC. Translation gives CASSSSSGGARNEQFF. Together with reference TRBV5-1 and TRBJ2-1, the CDR3 gives the full variable domain: KAGVTQTPRYLIKTRGQQVTLSCSPISGHRSVSWYQQTPGQGLQFLFEYFSETQRNKGNFPGRFSGRQFSNSRSEMNVSTLELGDSALYLCASSSSSGGARNEQFFGPGTRLTVL.

V gene TRBV5-1 combines with J gene TRBJ2-7; TRBD1 matches 7 bases. The trim removed 2 bases at V and 0 bases at J, leaving 8 bases unmatched. Germline CDR1 is SGHRS and CDR2 is YFSETQ. The CDR3 length is 16 residues. The CDR3 region is CASSFRTGPSSYEQYF. CDR3 DNA sequence: TGCGCCAGCAGCTTTAGGACAGGTCCAAGCTCCTACGAGCAGTACTTC.

The rearrangement joins TRBV7-9 to TRBJ1-6; unclear D gene. The CDR3 is made up of 15 amino acids. Looked up from germline, CDR1 is SEHNR and CDR2 is FQNEAQ (reference sequence). The V and J ends lost 1 base and 7 bases respectively, with 11 bases between them. The CDR3 DNA is TGTGCCAGCAGCTTAGATGGGAACCGAAATTCACCCCTCCACTTT. Amino acids: CASSLDGNRNSPLHF.

As for this clone: The same CDR3 is also encoded by other DNA sequences in this sample. This chain uses TRBV12-5 with TRBJ2-7; no firm D call. The V end was cut by 0 bases, the J end by 1 base, with 16 bases between. The CDR3 has 17 amino acids. From germline, CDR1 is LGHNT and CDR2 FRNRAP. The DNA for the CDR3 is TGTGCTAGTGGTTTGGTACCCCTTGGGCAGAAGTCCTACGAGCAGTACTTC. Its translation: CASGLVPLGQKSYEQYF. Supplemented by reference TRBV12-5 and TRBJ2-7, the full variable domain reads DARVTQTPRHKVTEMGQEVTMRCQPILGHNTVFWYRQTMMQGLELLAYFRNRAPLDDSGMPKDRFSAEMPDATLATLKIQPSEPRDSAVYFCASGLVPLGQKSYEQYFGPGTRLTVT.

This chain connects TRBV4-3 to TRBJ2-2; 7 bases align to TRBD1. CDR1 is LGHNA and CDR2 is YSLEER in the germline V gene. V dropped 0 bases and J dropped 9; count of bases not matched to a gene: 10. The CDR3 consists of 16 residues. The CDR3, as DNA: TGCGCCAGCAGCCAAGACCCGGACAGGTCCCCTCGGGAGCTGTTTTTT. It encodes CASSQDPDRSPRELFF.

This clone turned up a few times. The chain uses TRBV4-1 and TRBJ2-1, with TRBD1 matching 8 bases. J gave up 4 bases and V 1 base, and 3 bases lay outside the gene matches. CDR3 length equals 15 residues. Looked up from germline, CDR1 is MGHRA and CDR2 is YSYEKL. CDR3 residues: CASSQGQGRYNEQFF. The DNA of the CDR3 is TGCGCCAGCAGCCAAGGACAGGGGAGATACAATGAGCAGTTCTTC.

The V gene is TRBV18, the J gene TRBJ1-1, with 8 bases aligning to TRBD1. With 6 bases clipped from V and 3 bases from J, the junction kept 6 bases outside the gene matches. Per the germline V gene, CDR1 is KGHSH and CDR2 is LQKENI. This CDR3 spans 14 amino acids. Here the CDR3 DNA reads TGTGCCAGCTCTCCTGCAGGGGGCCACACTGAAGCTTTCTTT. Its translation is CASSPAGGHTEAFF.

The V gene is TRBV5-1, the J gene TRBJ1-4; tentatively, D is TRBD1 (5 bases). V was shortened by 5 bases and J by 0 bases, with 26 bases between the two germline ends. The length of the CDR3 is 20 residues. Germline assignment: CDR1 SGHRS and CDR2 YFSETQ. CDR3 coding DNA: TGCGCCAGCAGATACCAGGAGGGACCCCCGGCCCCTGCAACTAATGAAAAACTGTTTTTT. This translates into CASRYQEGPPAPATNEKLFF.

The chain has TRBV6-5 and TRBJ1-2; no definite D call. Trimming pared 0 bases from V and 2 bases from J, leaving 13 bases between. The CDR3 is made up of 16 amino acids. Per the germline V gene, CDR1 is MNHEY and CDR2 is SVGAGI. The CDR3 DNA reads TGTGCCAGCAGTTACTCCTGGTCAGGCGAGAACTATGGCTACACCTTC. This translates into CASSYSWSGENYGYTF.